These 8 T cell receptor beta chains were sequenced from one sample in a study of T cell repertoires in cytomegalovirus infection. TCRdb re-called the reads through MiXCR, storing one row per CDR3 protein. The profile shows some 700,000 distinct CDR3 sequences, about 33% of them singletons. Antigens of these TCRs are unknown. Sequencing was performed on cultured PBMCs, taken from culture after CMV antigen stimulation. Receptor source: a human donor in good health (CMV status not recorded). Some clones in this sample may be carry-over from other donors' samples.

The CDR3 DNA is TGTGCCAGCAGTGACTACCCCGTGGGGAGTGAAAACAATCAGCCCCAGCATTTT. Amino acid sequence: CASSDYPVGSENNQPQHF. This chain connects TRBV12-3 or TRBV12-4 to TRBJ1-5; D is undetermined. The CDR3 is made up of 18 amino acids. Trimming left V 5 bases short and J 3 bases short, with 23 bases between.

This clonotype showed up just a few times. The J gene is TRBJ1-6, the V gene TRBV20-1, with D perhaps matching TRBD1 (5 bases). The CDR3 totals 16 residues. Trimming cost V 5 bases and J 8 bases, with 22 bases left between them. Germline V gene data show CDR1 as DFQATT and CDR2 as SNEGSKA (reference sequence). The CDR3: CSAPERGPGLDSPLHF. The CDR3 coding sequence is TGCAGTGCTCCAGAGAGGGGCCCTGGGTTGGATTCACCCCTCCACTTT.

The rearrangement joins TRBV6-1 to TRBJ1-3; D not resolved. V was pared by 4 bases and J by 1 base, with 8 bases between. Germline V gene lookup returns CDR1 MNHNS and CDR2 SASEGT. The CDR3 length is 14 residues. The CDR3 protein is CASSARGSGNTIYF. The CDR3 nucleotides read TGTGCCAGCAGTGCACGCGGATCTGGAAACACCATATATTTT.

The chain is built from TRBV20-1 and TRBJ2-1, with 15 positions matching TRBD2. Trimming at V came to 5 bases and at J to 4 bases, leaving 9 bases not matched to a gene. Looked up from germline, CDR1 is DFQATT and CDR2 is SNEGSKA (reference sequence). There are 17 residues in the CDR3. The CDR3 protein is CSAVGTSGRLRYNEQFF. CDR3 in DNA: TGCAGTGCTGTTGGGACTAGCGGGAGGCTGCGGTACAATGAGCAGTTCTTC.

This clonotype was seen more than once but under ten times. The V and J genes are TRBV7-8 and TRBJ2-7; 7 bases align to TRBD1. The CDR3 length is 15 residues. Trimming removed 2 bases from V and 0 bases from J; junction bases left unmatched: 4. CDR1 is SGHVS, CDR2 FQNEAQ, per germline. The CDR3, as DNA: TGTGCCAGCAGCTTAAGGGGACAGAGCTCCTACGAGCAGTACTTC. Amino acid sequence: CASSLRGQSSYEQYF.

The gene calls are TRBV5-1 and TRBJ2-7; no clear D. Per the germline V gene, CDR1 is SGHRS and CDR2 is YFSETQ. Trimming cost V 0 bases and J 5 bases, with 12 bases left between them. The CDR3 is made up of 14 amino acids. CDR3 DNA: TGCGCCAGCAGCTTGGTCGCGATGGACGACGAGCAGTACTTC. It codes for CASSLVAMDDEQYF.

As regards this clonotype: The junction does not match germline at one end; this may be a read error. In DNA form, the CDR3 reads TGTGCCAGCAGCTTAGCTGGGACAGGGAACGCTGAAGCTTTCTTT. Residues: CASSLAGTGNAEAFF. The V call is TRBV7-6, the J call TRBJ1-1; 9 bases match TRBD1. Germline lookup yields CDR1 SGHVS and CDR2 FNYEAQ. CDR3 length: 15 amino acids. Full variable domain (missing parts from reference TRBV7-6 and TRBJ1-1): GAGVSQSPRYKVTKRGQDVALRCDPISGHVSLYWYRQALGQGPEFLTYFNYEAQQDKSGLPNDRFSAERPEGSISTLTIQRTEQRDSAMYRCASSLAGTGNAEAFFGQGTRLTVV.

This chain connects TRBV7-6 to TRBJ2-5; D remains ambiguous. Germline V gene lookup returns CDR1 SGHVS and CDR2 FNYEAQ. The CDR3 consists of 15 residues. Trimming pared 2 bases from V and 1 base from J, leaving 11 bases between. The CDR3 protein is CASSLMSSTQETQYF. CDR3 coding DNA: TGTGCCAGCAGCTTAATGAGCAGTACCCAAGAGACCCAGTACTTC.